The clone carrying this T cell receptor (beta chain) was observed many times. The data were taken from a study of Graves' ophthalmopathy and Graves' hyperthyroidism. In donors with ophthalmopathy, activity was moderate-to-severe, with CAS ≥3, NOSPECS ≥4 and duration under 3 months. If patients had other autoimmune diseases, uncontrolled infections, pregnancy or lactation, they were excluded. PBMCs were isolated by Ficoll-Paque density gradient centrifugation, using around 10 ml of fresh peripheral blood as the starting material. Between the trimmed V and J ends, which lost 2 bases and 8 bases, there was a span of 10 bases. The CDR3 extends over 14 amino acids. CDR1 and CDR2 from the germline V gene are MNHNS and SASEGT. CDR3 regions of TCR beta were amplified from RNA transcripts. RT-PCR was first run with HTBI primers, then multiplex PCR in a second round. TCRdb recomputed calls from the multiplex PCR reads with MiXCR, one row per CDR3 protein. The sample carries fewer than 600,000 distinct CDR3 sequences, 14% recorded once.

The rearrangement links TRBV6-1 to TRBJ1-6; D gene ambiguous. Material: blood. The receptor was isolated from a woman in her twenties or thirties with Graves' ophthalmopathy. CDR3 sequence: CASSERFSHSPLHF. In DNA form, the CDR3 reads TGTGCCAGCAGTGAAAGGTTTAGCCATTCACCCCTCCACTTT.